The next 27 T cell receptor beta chains were all read from a single sample in a study of CD8 T cells in ankylosing spondylitis. TCRdb called the 5' RACE reads again in MiXCR, with one record for every CDR3 protein. The data hold some 92,000 distinct CDR3 sequences, with 27% observed a single time. Sequences were obtained from blood, either unsorted or a sorted T cell fraction (not recorded which). The receptors originated from a male donor with ankylosing spondylitis or in good health (not recorded which).

The rearrangement links TRBV5-1 to TRBJ1-4, with 9 positions matching TRBD1. The CDR3 runs to 16 residues. V was clipped by 0 bases and J by 3 bases; unmatched bases: 3. Germline V gives CDR1 SGHRS, CDR2 YFSETQ. The CDR3 sequence: CASSLGTGVANEKLFF. The CDR3 nucleotides are TGCGCCAGCAGCTTGGGGACAGGGGTTGCTAATGAAAAACTGTTTTTT.

V gene TRBV28 combines with J gene TRBJ2-2, with D possibly matching TRBD1 (5 bases). Germline V CDR1 and CDR2: MDHEN, SYDVKM. The CDR3 length is 15 residues. Between the trimmed V and J ends, which lost 5 bases and 1 base, there was a span of 11 bases. In DNA, the CDR3 is TGTGCCAGCAGTCCGACCACAGGGAACACCGGGGAGCTGTTTTTT. Residues: CASSPTTGNTGELFF.

This clonotype was seen many times. This chain connects TRBV29-1 to TRBJ1-2, with D unclear. Looked up from germline, CDR1 is SQVTM and CDR2 is ANQGSEA. The CDR3 totals 14 residues. V was clipped by 4 bases and J by 7 bases, with 19 bases between them. The CDR3 sequence: CSVASTPEASGYTF. The CDR3 coding sequence is TGCAGCGTTGCGTCTACTCCGGAAGCGAGTGGCTACACCTTC.

The chain couples TRBV5-1 to TRBJ2-3; 8 bases fit TRBD2. Germline trimming cut 10 bases from V and 3 bases from J; bases unmatched to any gene: 10. Germline V gene data show CDR1 as SGHRS and CDR2 as YFSETQ. CDR3 size: 14 residues. The CDR3 region has the DNA TGCGCCGCCTCTACGGGGGGGTTTACAGATACGCAGTATTTT. It translates to CAASTGGFTDTQYF.

The chain recombines TRBV7-9 with TRBJ2-7, with TRBD1 matching 8 bases. The length of the CDR3 is 14 residues. Germline-derived CDR1 and CDR2 are SEHNR and FQNEAQ (reference sequence). Unmatched junction bases numbered 0, after V lost 1 base and J lost 1 base. The CDR3 DNA reads as TGTGCCAGCAGCTTAGGGACAGGGTCCTACGAGCAGTACGTC. Its protein is CASSLGTGSYEQYV.

This clonotype was seen more than once but under ten times. The V gene is TRBV6-1, the J gene TRBJ1-1, with 7 bases aligning to TRBD1. The J segment lost 6 bases and the V segment lost 6 bases, leaving 10 bases of the junction unmatched. The germline V gene encodes CDR1 MNHNS and CDR2 SASEGT. CDR3 length: 14 residues. The CDR3 sequence: CASSLRQGRAEAFF. DNA of the CDR3: TGTGCCAGCAGCCTACGACAGGGTCGGGCTGAAGCTTTCTTT.

The V call is TRBV5-1, the J call TRBJ1-1, with D possibly being TRBD1 (5 bases). The germline V gene encodes CDR1 SGHRS and CDR2 YFSETQ. V shed 4 bases and J shed 3 bases, with 19 bases lying between them. The CDR3 spans 16 residues. The CDR3 nucleotides are TGCGCCAGCAGCAACCCGCATCGGGGAGGGGACACTGAAGCTTTCTTT. Its translation: CASSNPHRGGDTEAFF.

The chain couples TRBV7-2 to TRBJ2-3, with TRBD2 identical over 8 bases. After removal of 5 bases from V and 1 base from J, the junction contained 5 bases not matched to a gene. Per the germline V gene, CDR1 is SGHTA and CDR2 is FQGNSA. The CDR3 sequence is 15 residues long. Here the CDR3 reads CASSERRGGTDTQYF. CDR3 DNA sequence: TGTGCCAGCAGCGAAAGGCGGGGGGGCACAGATACGCAGTATTTT.

This clonotype was counted only a few times. The V gene is TRBV24-1, the J gene TRBJ1-2; no reliable D call. CDR3 length: 13 residues. Germline V CDR1 and CDR2: KGHDR, SFDVKD. Trimming removed 3 bases at V and 3 bases at J, with 7 bases between. DNA of the CDR3: TGTGCCACCAGTGATGGTATCGACTATGGCTACACCTTC. It specifies CATSDGIDYGYTF.

This clonotype occurred a few times. The chain combines TRBV7-3 with TRBJ2-3; the D gene is possibly TRBD2 (6 bases). V lost 2 bases and J 0 bases, leaving 12 bases between the germline ends. The CDR3 sequence is 16 residues long. CDR1 and CDR2 from the germline V gene are SGHTA and FQGTGA. This CDR3 reads CASSLRRAASTDTQYF. The CDR3, as DNA: TGTGCCAGCAGCTTACGGAGGGCCGCAAGCACAGATACGCAGTATTTT.

The genes are TRBV5-1 and TRBJ1-1, with unresolved D. The CDR3 sequence is 12 residues long. CDR1 SGHRS and CDR2 YFSETQ come from the germline V gene. The V end lost 4 bases, the J end lost 1 base, and 5 bases lay between the germline ends. The CDR3 region has the DNA TGCGCCAGCAGCCGGAGGAACACTGAAGCTTTCTTT. Protein product: CASSRRNTEAFF.

This clonotype was detected a few times. This chain connects TRBV7-2 to TRBJ1-6; no clear D. Germline-derived CDR1 and CDR2 are SGHTA and FQGNSA. V was clipped by 2 bases and J by 7 bases, with 9 bases between them. The CDR3 extends over 14 amino acids. As DNA, the CDR3 is TGTGCCAGCAGCTTAAGAGGGATCAATTCACCCCTCCACTTT. The encoded protein is CASSLRGINSPLHF.

This clonotype was counted a few times. The genes are TRBV5-1 and TRBJ1-2, with TRBD1 matching 7 bases. The V gene's germline CDR1 is SGHRS and CDR2 YFSETQ. CDR3 length: 12 residues. With V trimmed by 4 bases and J by 11 bases, 8 bases remained unmatched. This chain's CDR3 is CASSPDRVRYTF. For the CDR3, the DNA is TGCGCCAGCAGCCCTGACAGGGTGAGGTACACCTTC.

This chain connects TRBV3-1 to TRBJ1-2, with 7 bases that match TRBD1. This CDR3 is built from 14 residues. Germline CDR1 reads LGHDT; CDR2 reads YNNKEL (reference sequence). V shed 1 base, J shed 8 bases, and the junction held 7 bases outside the gene matches. The CDR3 DNA sequence: TGTGCCAGCAGCCAAGGGACAGGAGGTTACGGCTACACCTTC. It is translated as CASSQGTGGYGYTF. The full variable domain, rest sourced from reference TRBV3-1 and TRBJ1-2, is DTAVSQTPKYLVTQMGNDKSIKCEQNLGHDTMYWYKQDSKKFLKIMFSYNNKELIINETVPNRFSPKSPDKAHLNLHINSLELGDSAVYFCASSQGTGGYGYTFGSGTRLTVV.

This clonotype came up many times. The rearrangement links TRBV5-1 to TRBJ2-1; D may be TRBD1 (6 bases). This CDR3 contains 14 residues. CDR1 and CDR2 from the germline V gene are SGHRS and YFSETQ. V dropped 0 bases and J dropped 12 bases, with 16 bases sitting between them. CDR3 sequence (DNA): TGCGCCAGCAGCTTGGTACAGGGTACGGGTTGGCAGTTCTTC. Encoded protein: CASSLVQGTGWQFF.

This clonotype was seen a few times. The rearrangement joins TRBV20-1 to TRBJ2-1; 10 nucleotides line up with TRBD2. The CDR3 covers 18 residues. V was clipped by 3 bases and J by 0 bases; unmatched bases: 11. CDR1 and CDR2 (germline): DFQATT, SNEGSKA (reference sequence). This chain's CDR3 is CSASPRALAGSSYNEQFF. Written as DNA, the CDR3 is TGCAGTGCTAGCCCTAGGGCACTAGCGGGGAGCTCCTACAATGAGCAGTTCTTC.

The chain combines TRBV9 with TRBJ1-2; no clear D. CDR1 and CDR2 from the germline V gene are SGDLS and YYNGEE. The CDR3 totals 14 residues. V was pared by 0 bases and J by 8 bases, with 14 bases between. The CDR3 region has the DNA TGTGCCAGCAGCGTAGCTCAGAAGGCTTACGGCTACACCTTC. It codes for CASSVAQKAYGYTF.

This rearrangement joins TRBV20-1 to TRBJ1-5; D not resolved. Germline CDR1 reads DFQATT; CDR2 reads SNEGSKA (reference sequence). The germline V and J ends were trimmed by 6 bases and 4 bases, with 10 bases remaining between them. There are 12 residues in the CDR3. The DNA of the CDR3 is TGCAGTGCGCAGACCGGGAATCAGCCCCAGCATTTT. It translates to CSAQTGNQPQHF.

The chain carries TRBV7-2 and TRBJ2-7; D is perhaps TRBD1 or TRBD2 (5 bases each). V was pared by 0 bases and J by 6 bases, with 9 bases between. Per the germline V gene, CDR1 is SGHTA and CDR2 is FQGNSA. This CDR3 contains 13 residues. CDR3 amino acids: CASSLAEGPEQYV. The CDR3 DNA reads as TGTGCCAGCAGCTTAGCTGAGGGACCCGAGCAGTACGTC.

This clonotype was detected only a few times. The V and J genes are TRBV18 and TRBJ2-2; D is unresolved. Trimming removed 3 bases from V and 1 base from J, with 15 bases in between. CDR1 and CDR2 from the germline V gene are KGHSH and LQKENI. The CDR3 loop spans 17 amino acids. CDR3 bases: TGTGCCAGCTCACCGGTCCAGCGTTCCCAGAACACCGGGGAGCTGTTTTTT. Its translation: CASSPVQRSQNTGELFF.

This clonotype came up a few times. V and J are TRBV5-1 and TRBJ2-3; the D gene could be TRBD1 or TRBD2 (5 bases each). Germline-derived CDR1 and CDR2 are SGHRS and YFSETQ. The CDR3 length is 15 residues. Trimming took off 6 bases at V and 4 bases at J, with 18 bases between the two ends. This chain's CDR3 is CASTIGASSADTQYF. In DNA form, the CDR3 reads TGCGCCAGCACCATAGGGGCTAGCTCGGCAGATACGCAGTATTTT.

This clonotype was counted between two and nine times. The chain carries TRBV18 and TRBJ1-1; TRBD1 matches 7 bases. The CDR3 has 14 residues. In germline, CDR1 is KGHSH, CDR2 LQKENI. Trimming removed 8 bases from V and 3 bases from J; junction bases left unmatched: 9. CDR3 bases: TGTGCCAGCCGCCGAGGGGGCGCGGACACTGAAGCTTTCTTT. As protein: CASRRGGADTEAFF.

The gene calls are TRBV7-9 and TRBJ2-1, with 9 bases fitting TRBD2. The CDR3 runs 14 residues. With V trimmed by 6 bases and J by 2 bases, 2 bases remained unmatched. Germline values: CDR1 SEHNR, CDR2 FQNEAQ (reference sequence). The CDR3 loop is CASSSSGTYNEQFF. CDR3 nucleotide sequence: TGTGCCAGCAGTTCTAGCGGGACCTACAATGAGCAGTTCTTC.

The chain recombines TRBV18 with TRBJ2-1; D is undetermined. Germline CDR1 reads KGHSH; CDR2 reads LQKENI. This CDR3 has 13 residues. The V gene lost 4 bases and the J gene lost 7 bases, with 11 bases spanning the gap. As DNA, the CDR3 is TGTGCCAGCTCACTGGGGAACGGGAATGAGCAGTTCTTC. Protein product: CASSLGNGNEQFF.

The CDR3 reads CASSPQGGTDTQYF. Here the CDR3 DNA reads TGTGCCAGCAGTCCCCAGGGGGGCACAGATACGCAGTATTTT. J is TRBJ2-3 and V is TRBV6-1; 7 bases match TRBD1. The CDR3 length is 14 residues. Trimming cost V 5 bases and J 1 base; bases outside gene matches: 3. Germline V gives CDR1 MNHNS, CDR2 SASEGT.

V usage is TRBV4-1 and J usage is TRBJ1-1, with D unresolved. CDR1 MGHRA and CDR2 YSYEKL come from the germline V gene. V gave up 5 bases and J gave up 0 bases, with 16 bases separating them. The CDR3 is made up of 16 amino acids. The CDR3 is CASSESSLPMNTEAFF. The DNA of the CDR3 is TGCGCCAGCAGCGAAAGCAGCCTACCGATGAACACTGAAGCTTTCTTT.

This clonotype was found a few times. The CDR3 loop reads CAISVAGEETQYF. Here the CDR3 DNA reads TGTGCCATCAGTGTTGCGGGGGAAGAGACCCAGTACTTC. This chain connects TRBV10-3 to TRBJ2-5; 7 bases align to TRBD2. CDR1 is ENHRY and CDR2 is SYGVKD in the germline V gene. The CDR3 runs to 13 residues. V gave up 4 bases and J gave up 3 bases; unmatched junction bases: 2.